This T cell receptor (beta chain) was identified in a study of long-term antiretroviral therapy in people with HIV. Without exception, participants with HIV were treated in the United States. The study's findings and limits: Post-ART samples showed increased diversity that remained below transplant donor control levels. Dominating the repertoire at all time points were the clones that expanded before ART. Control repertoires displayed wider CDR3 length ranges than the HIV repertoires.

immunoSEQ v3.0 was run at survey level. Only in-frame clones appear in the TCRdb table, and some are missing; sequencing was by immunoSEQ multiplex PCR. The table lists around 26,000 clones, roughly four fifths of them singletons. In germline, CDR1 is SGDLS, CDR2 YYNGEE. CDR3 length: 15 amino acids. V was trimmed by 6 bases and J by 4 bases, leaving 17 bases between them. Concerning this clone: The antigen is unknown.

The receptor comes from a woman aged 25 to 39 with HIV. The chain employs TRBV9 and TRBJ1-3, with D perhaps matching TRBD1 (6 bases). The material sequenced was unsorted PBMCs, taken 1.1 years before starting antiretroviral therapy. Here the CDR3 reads CASNPLQGNGNTIYF. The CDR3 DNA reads TGTGCCAGCAACCCTCTGCAGGGGAACGGAAACACCATATATTTT.